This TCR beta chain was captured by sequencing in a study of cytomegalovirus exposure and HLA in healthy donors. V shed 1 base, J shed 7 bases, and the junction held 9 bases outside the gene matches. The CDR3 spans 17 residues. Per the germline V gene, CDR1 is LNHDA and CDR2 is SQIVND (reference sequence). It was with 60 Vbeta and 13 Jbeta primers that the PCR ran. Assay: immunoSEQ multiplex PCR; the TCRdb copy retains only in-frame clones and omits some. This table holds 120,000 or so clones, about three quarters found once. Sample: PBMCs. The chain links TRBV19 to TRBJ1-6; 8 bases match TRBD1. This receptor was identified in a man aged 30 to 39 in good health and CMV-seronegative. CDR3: CASSIASTGTGNSPLHF. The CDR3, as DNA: TGTGCCAGTAGTATAGCCTCCACCGGGACAGGAAATTCACCCCTCCACTTT.